The following is a TCR beta chain sequence with its context. Its antigen is still unknown. MiXCR, applied by TCRdb to the reads, yields one record per CDR3 protein. The data show roughly 920,000 distinct CDR3 sequences, around 29% seen once. These data come from a study of T cell repertoires in cytomegalovirus infection. The wider study: Public TCR beta signatures indicated both CMV infection and matching HLA type.

Notes on the study in general: Across the ex vivo response, the dominant clonotypes were HLA-C-restricted CMV-specific TCR beta clonotypes. Frequencies of public TCR beta families were cumulated, and this identified carriers of CMV plus the relevant HLA.

This CDR3 has 13 amino acids. The ends lost 8 bases at V and 5 bases at J; junction bases unmatched: 9. This specimen consisted of cultured CD8+ T cells from PBMCs, obtained from culture after CMV antigen stimulation. The TCR originated in a human donor in good health (CMV status not recorded). Some clones in this sample may be carry-over from other donors' samples. The chain carries TRBV12-3 or TRBV12-4 and TRBJ2-7; TRBD1 matches 7 bases. The CDR3 DNA is TGTGCCAGCGCGATGGACAGGCGCAACGAGCAGTACTTC. This codes for CASAMDRRNEQYF.